This T cell receptor (beta chain) was found in a study of response to subunit inactivated influenza vaccine. Trimming removed 3 bases from V and 6 bases from J, with 6 bases in between. CDR3 length equals 12 residues. Germline V gives CDR1 LGHNA, CDR2 YSLEER. TCRdb analysed the RT-PCR reads with MiXCR anew, one entry per CDR3 protein. Here the sample spans fewer than 600,000 distinct CDR3 sequences, roughly 7.9% being singletons. This clonotype was detected ten times or more. Its antigen is still unknown. Findings and limits, study-wide: Few new T cells, the authors suggested, are recruited by each seasonal influenza vaccination.

Source: PBMCs from blood, taken 23 to 25 months after vaccination. The chain uses TRBV4-3 and TRBJ2-1; D not resolved. This clonotype originated in a man aged 50-75 years who received an inactivated influenza vaccine. This CDR3 is CASSHLRNEQFF. The DNA of the CDR3 is TGCGCCAGCAGCCACCTGCGCAATGAGCAGTTCTTC.